Following are 23 T cell receptor beta chains from one sample sequenced in a study of blood T cell repertoires in COVID-19. The data were produced by immunoSEQ multiplex PCR, yet TCRdb's version contains in-frame clones alone and is incomplete. The repertoire includes approximately 90,000 clones, about 87% of them detected once, and under 8% sits in the top ten. The sample was peripheral blood. The receptor source for this set is a human donor with acute or convalescent COVID-19. The donor label of this sample is uncertain.

V gene TRBV6-5 combines with J gene TRBJ1-6, with 9 positions matching TRBD1. Germline V lookup: CDR1 MNHEY, CDR2 SVGAGI. V lost 2 bases to trimming and J lost 7 bases; unmatched junction nucleotides: 0. There are 14 residues in the CDR3. CDR3 in DNA: TGTGCCAGCAGTTACGGGACAGGGAATTCACCCCTCCACTTT. Amino acids: CASSYGTGNSPLHF.

The CDR3, as DNA: TGTGCCAGCAGTGGGGGGGACAGGGGGAATGAAAAACTGTTTTTT. Translation gives CASSGGDRGNEKLFF. This rearrangement joins TRBV28 to TRBJ1-4; TRBD1 matches at 11 bases. The CDR3 consists of 15 residues. V was clipped by 5 bases and J by 5 bases; unmatched bases: 4. The germline V gene encodes CDR1 MDHEN and CDR2 SYDVKM.

The chain carries TRBV19 and TRBJ1-1, with TRBD1 identical over 10 bases. Germline V gives CDR1 LNHDA, CDR2 SQIVND (reference sequence). This CDR3 is built from 16 residues. The V segment lost 4 bases and the J segment 0 bases; nucleotides outside the gene matches: 5. Written as DNA, the CDR3 is TGTGCCAGTAGTACCCGGGACAGGGGATTGAACACTGAAGCTTTCTTT. Translation: CASSTRDRGLNTEAFF.

V gene TRBV5-1 combines with J gene TRBJ2-2; D remains unclear. Per the germline V gene, CDR1 is SGHRS and CDR2 is YFSETQ. The length of the CDR3 is 16 residues. V lost 1 base and J lost 0, with 10 bases in between. The CDR3 DNA follows: TGCGCCAGCAGCTTGATACCTAGTGCGAACACCGGGGAGCTGTTTTTT. As protein: CASSLIPSANTGELFF.

The chain joins TRBV19 to TRBJ1-2; 9 nucleotides align to TRBD1. The V gene's germline CDR1 is LNHDA and CDR2 SQIVND (reference sequence). Unmatched junction bases numbered 8, after V lost 6 bases and J lost 6 bases. This CDR3 has 14 residues. CDR3 region: CASRPGQGRHGYTF. The CDR3 DNA reads TGTGCCAGTAGGCCGGGACAGGGACGCCATGGCTACACCTTC.

In nucleotides, the CDR3 is TGTGCTAGTGGTTTGGACAGGGGAACAACTAATGAAAAACTGTTTTTT. It yields the protein CASGLDRGTTNEKLFF. This chain uses TRBV12-5 with TRBJ1-4; 7 nucleotides line up with TRBD1. Germline trimming cut 1 base from V and 0 bases from J; bases unmatched to any gene: 2. The CDR3 totals 16 residues. Germline CDR1 reads LGHNT; CDR2 reads FRNRAP.

V gene TRBV5-8 combines with J gene TRBJ2-2; D call uncertain. The CDR3 is 14 residues long. V lost 5 bases, J lost 2 bases, and 10 bases lay in between. Germline CDR1 is SGHTS and CDR2 is YDEGEE. The CDR3 nucleotides are TGTGCCAGCAGGGCACAGATCAACACCGGGGAGCTGTTTTTT. This encodes CASRAQINTGELFF.

The rearrangement links TRBV11-2 to TRBJ2-5; 15 nucleotides align to TRBD2. The germline CDR1 and CDR2 sequences are SGHAT and FQNNGV. The CDR3 loop spans 17 amino acids. The trim removed 5 bases at V and 3 bases at J, leaving 7 bases unmatched. CDR3 sequence reads: CASSAGTSGGTKETQYF. DNA of the CDR3: TGTGCCAGCAGCGCGGGGACTAGCGGGGGGACAAAAGAGACCCAGTACTTC.

V gene TRBV27 combines with J gene TRBJ1-4; the D is unclear. CDR1 is MNHEY and CDR2 is SMNVEV in the germline V gene (reference sequence). CDR3 length equals 15 residues. V was trimmed by 5 bases and J by 4 bases, leaving 14 bases between them. The CDR3: CASSQTRVGNEKLFF. In nucleotides, the CDR3 is TGTGCCAGCAGTCAGACCCGGGTCGGTAATGAAAAACTGTTTTTT.

V is TRBV19 and J is TRBJ2-5, with D possibly matching TRBD1 (6 bases). Trimming took 2 bases from V and 1 from J, leaving 11 bases between them. The CDR3 runs to 15 residues. Germline lookup yields CDR1 LNHDA and CDR2 SQIVND (reference sequence). CDR3 region: CASSIRTGPQETQYF. As DNA, the CDR3 is TGTGCCAGTAGTATACGAACAGGGCCCCAAGAGACCCAGTACTTC.

The chain has TRBV19 and TRBJ2-5; the D gene is possibly TRBD1 (6 bases). The CDR3 totals 14 residues. The germline gives CDR1 LNHDA, CDR2 SQIVND (reference sequence). V shed 7 bases and J shed 5 bases, with 17 bases lying between them. As DNA, the CDR3 is TGTGCCAGTACCCCGGGGACACCGGGTGAGACCCAGTACTTC. Translation gives CASTPGTPGETQYF.

V usage is TRBV7-2 and J usage is TRBJ1-1, with a possible D match to TRBD1 (6 bases). The CDR3 length is 13 residues. The V gene's germline CDR1 is SGHTA and CDR2 FQGNSA. Trimming shortened V by 3 bases and J by 5 bases, and 10 bases separated the two germline ends. The CDR3 DNA follows: TGTGCCAGCAGCTTGGCAGGGGTAACTGAAGCTTTCTTT. It yields the protein CASSLAGVTEAFF.

The CDR3 coding sequence is TGTGCCAGCGTCGCCGGGGGGGCGGATACGCAGTATTTT. Protein sequence: CASVAGGADTQYF. This chain connects TRBV28 to TRBJ2-3, with 8 nucleotides matching TRBD2. Germline V lookup: CDR1 MDHEN, CDR2 SYDVKM. CDR3 length equals 13 residues. The J segment lost 6 bases and the V segment lost 8 bases, leaving 7 bases of the junction unmatched.

This sequence joins TRBV7-8 and TRBJ2-1; 8 bases line up with TRBD2. Germline values: CDR1 SGHVS, CDR2 FQNEAQ. This CDR3 comprises 16 residues. The trim removed 2 bases at V and 3 bases at J, leaving 6 bases unmatched. CDR3 sequence reads: CASSLSGTSGYNEQFF. For the CDR3, the DNA is TGTGCCAGCAGCTTATCCGGGACTAGTGGCTACAATGAGCAGTTCTTC.

Regarding this clone: The junction does not match germline at one end; this may be a read error. This chain connects TRBV7-7 to TRBJ2-7, with no clear D. The CDR3 runs 15 residues. Germline V gene data show CDR1 as SSHAT and CDR2 as FNYEAQ (reference sequence). CDR3 sequence reads: CASSLSSLAPYEQYF. CDR3 nucleotide sequence: TGTGCTAGCAGCTTAAGCTCCCTCGCCCCCTACGAGCAGTACTTC.

The chain recombines TRBV3-1 (or the pseudogene TRBV3-2) with TRBJ1-1; D possibly corresponds to TRBD1 (5 bases). The CDR3 is made up of 14 amino acids. V was trimmed by 3 bases and J by 6 bases, leaving 14 bases between them. Germline CDR1 LGHDT, CDR2 YNNKEL (reference sequence). For the CDR3, the DNA is TGTGCCAGCAGCCACGGCAAGGGGAGGTCTGAAGCTTTCTTT. This sequence encodes CASSHGKGRSEAFF.

The CDR3 reads CASSTGTTYLQTQYF. The CDR3, as DNA: TGTGCCAGTAGCACCGGGACTACCTATCTACAGACCCAGTACTTC. V gene TRBV19 combines with J gene TRBJ2-5; 7 positions match TRBD2. Germline trimming cut 6 bases from V and 6 bases from J; bases unmatched to any gene: 13. Germline CDR1 and CDR2: LNHDA and SQIVND (reference sequence). The CDR3 has 15 residues. The variable domain in full, with the rest retrieved from reference TRBV19 and TRBJ2-5, is DGGITQSPKYLFRKEGQNVTLSCEQNLNHDAMYWYRQDPGQGLRLIYYSQIVNDFQKGDIAEGYSVSREKKESFPLTVTSAQKNPTAFYLCASSTGTTYLQTQYFGPGTRLLVL.

This clone was detected once. This chain links TRBV11-2 with TRBJ2-7, with TRBD2 as a possible D gene (6 bases). V was cut by 1 base and J by 7 bases, with 11 bases left in between. CDR3 length: 13 amino acids. Germline V gene sequence: CDR1 SGHAT, CDR2 FQNNGV. CDR3 residues: CASSLGAGGEQYF. CDR3 in DNA: TGTGCCAGCAGCTTAGGGGCCGGAGGGGAGCAGTACTTC.

The chain couples TRBV29-1 to TRBJ2-7; D perhaps matches TRBD1 (6 bases). This CDR3 is 13 amino acids long. The germline V gene encodes CDR1 SQVTM and CDR2 ANQGSEA. Trimming pared 8 bases from V and 3 bases from J, leaving 17 bases between. CDR3 sequence: CSIPIDRCYEQYF. The CDR3 bases are TGCAGCATACCGATAGACAGGTGCTACGAGCAGTACTTC.

The V gene is TRBV9, the J gene TRBJ1-6, with a tentative D call TRBD1 (5 bases). Trimming stripped 4 bases from V and 9 bases from J, with 17 bases between. Germline lookup yields CDR1 SGDLS and CDR2 YYNGEE. The CDR3 is made up of 15 amino acids. In DNA form, the CDR3 reads TGTGCCAGCAGCCCCATAGCAGGGCTGGTTTCACCCCTCCACTTT. Its protein is CASSPIAGLVSPLHF.

The table lists this clone with a count of one. The chain employs TRBV12-2 and TRBJ1-3; the D call in the table, TRBD1, was not verified against the DNA. TRBV12-2 is reported as a pseudogene. This CDR3 is built from 15 residues. The CDR3 loop is CASCSRTGARNTIYF. The CDR3 nucleotides read TGTGCAAGTTGCTCAAGAACAGGGGCTAGAAACACCATATATTTT.

The chain joins TRBV5-4 to TRBJ1-1, with 10 bases lining up with TRBD1. This CDR3 comprises 14 residues. Germline V CDR1 and CDR2: SGHNT, YYREEE (reference sequence). Germline trimming cut 5 bases from V and 4 bases from J; bases unmatched to any gene: 5. The CDR3 DNA reads TGTGCCAGCAGAAGGGACAGGGGATCCACTGAAGCTTTCTTT. Its protein product is CASRRDRGSTEAFF. Filled out from reference TRBV5-4 and TRBJ1-1, the complete variable domain reads ETGVTQSPTHLIKTRGQQVTLRCSSQSGHNTVSWYQQALGQGPQFIFQYYREEENGRGNFPPRFSGLQFPNYSSELNVNALELDDSALYLCASRRDRGSTEAFFGQGTRLTVV.

The chain is built from TRBV10-2 and TRBJ2-5; possible D gene TRBD2, 6 bases. CDR1 and CDR2 from the germline V gene are WSHSY and SAAADI. The CDR3 length is 14 residues. V lost 8 bases, J lost 5 bases, and 18 bases lay in between. The CDR3 protein is CASGGARADETQYF. CDR3 DNA sequence: TGCGCCAGCGGAGGGGCCAGGGCGGACGAGACCCAGTACTTC.